These 28 T cell receptor beta chains came from one sample sequenced in a study of T cell repertoires in cytomegalovirus infection. In TCRdb, the reads were re-called with MiXCR into one record per CDR3 protein. Counted here are a few hundred thousand distinct CDR3 sequences, 26% occurring once; the ten biggest clones make up roughly 13%. The sample consisted of PBMCs. Receptors were obtained from a human donor in good health (CMV status not recorded). Some clones in this sample may be carry-over from other donors' samples.

CDR3: CASTPGRLNSQPQHF. DNA for the CDR3: TGTGCCAGCACTCCCGGGAGATTAAACAGTCAGCCCCAGCATTTT. This chain joins TRBV6-2 or TRBV6-3 and TRBJ1-5; D gene unclear. Looked up from germline, CDR1 is MNHEY and CDR2 is SVGEGT. The length of the CDR3 is 15 residues. V dropped 7 bases and J dropped 6 bases, with 19 bases sitting between them.

As concerns this clonotype: A much larger clone lies a single base off, so this may be a read error. The V call is TRBV7-8, the J call TRBJ1-3; unclear D gene. Germline V lookup: CDR1 SGHVS, CDR2 FQNEAQ. This CDR3 comprises 15 residues. The DNA for the CDR3 is TGTGCCAACAGCTCCACGGGGTTCTCTGGAAACACCATATATTTT. This codes for CANSSTGFSGNTIYF.

The chain carries TRBV12-3 or TRBV12-4 and TRBJ2-5, with 8 bases that match TRBD1. V dropped 9 bases and J dropped 5; count of bases not matched to a gene: 8. This CDR3 comprises 13 residues. The CDR3 nucleotides are TGTGCCAGTAGGACAGGGCCCACGGAGACCCAGTACTTC. Amino acids: CASRTGPTETQYF.

This clonotype occurred once. It differs at one base from a far larger clone, so likely a read error. The chain couples TRBV7-9 to TRBJ2-1; D is uncertain. Germline V lookup: CDR1 SEHNR, CDR2 FQNEAQ (reference sequence). Trimming stripped 1 base from V and 0 bases from J, with 7 bases between. The CDR3 length is 15 residues. The CDR3 sequence is CASSLDCSSYNEQFF. The CDR3, as DNA: TGTGCCAGCAGCTTAGATTGTAGCTCCTACAATGAGCAGTTCTTC.

There are many counts of this clonotype. The chain combines TRBV7-2 with TRBJ1-2; D remains ambiguous. V was shortened by 4 bases and J by 3 bases, with 12 bases between the two germline ends. CDR1 SGHTA and CDR2 FQGNSA come from the germline V gene. The CDR3 loop spans 14 amino acids. The CDR3 bases are TGTGCCAGCAGCTACTGGGGTTGGGACTATGGCTACACCTTC. It specifies CASSYWGWDYGYTF. Looking up the rest from reference TRBV7-2 and TRBJ1-2 gives the full variable domain: GAGVSQSPSNKVTEKGKDVELRCDPISGHTALYWYRQSLGQGLEFLIYFQGNSAPDKSGLPSDRFSAERTGGSVSTLTIQRTQQEDSAVYLCASSYWGWDYGYTFGSGTRLTVV.

The count of this clonotype is one. The chain joins TRBV2 to TRBJ2-2; a weak D match, TRBD1 (6 bases). The CDR3 is 16 residues long. V was trimmed by 3 bases and J by 1 base, leaving 12 bases between them. The germline V gene has CDR1 SNHLY and CDR2 FYNNEI. As DNA, the CDR3 is TGTGCCAGCAGTGACAGGGGACGGATGAACACCGGGGAGCTGTTTTTT. This codes for CASSDRGRMNTGELFF.

This rearrangement joins TRBV29-1 to TRBJ2-3, with D tentatively TRBD2 (5 bases). The CDR3 loop spans 11 amino acids. Germline CDR1 and CDR2: SQVTM and ANQGSEA. Here the CDR3 reads CIAVQRETQYF. In DNA form, the CDR3 reads TGCATAGCCGTACAAAGGGAGACGCAGTATTTT.

V gene TRBV24-1 combines with J gene TRBJ2-3, with D possibly called TRBD1 or TRBD2 (5 bases each). The CDR3 consists of 16 residues. The V end lost 4 bases, the J end lost 4 bases, and 17 bases lay between the germline ends. Germline V lookup: CDR1 KGHDR, CDR2 SFDVKD. CDR3 in DNA: TGTGCCACCAGTGACCGGGACGGGGCCGTAGCAGATACGCAGTATTTT. As protein: CATSDRDGAVADTQYF.

This clonotype was counted a few times. V is TRBV12-3 or TRBV12-4 and J is TRBJ1-1; no reliable D call. Trimming cost V 2 bases and J 6 bases, with 13 bases left between them. This CDR3 has 14 amino acids. The CDR3, as DNA: TGTGCCAGCAGTTTACAGGCAGGTGAATCTGAAGCTTTCTTT. Protein product: CASSLQAGESEAFF.

This clonotype was seen more than once but under ten times. This sequence joins TRBV27 and TRBJ1-2; D possibly corresponds to TRBD1 (5 bases). V was cut by 4 bases and J by 5 bases, with 17 bases left in between. This CDR3 region has 15 residues. The germline V gene has CDR1 MNHEY and CDR2 SMNVEV (reference sequence). This chain's CDR3 is CASSWDQGDNYGYTF. In DNA, the CDR3 is TGTGCCAGCAGTTGGGACCAGGGAGACAATTATGGCTACACCTTC.

The V call is TRBV6-6, the J call TRBJ1-2; unclear D gene. The CDR3 runs 12 residues. V lost 7 bases to trimming and J lost 1 base, with 7 bases between them. CDR1 MNHNY and CDR2 SVGAGI come from the germline V gene (reference sequence). The CDR3 loop reads CASTADNYGYTF. CDR3 nucleotide sequence: TGTGCCAGCACAGCGGATAACTATGGCTACACCTTC.

The table lists this clonotype with a few counts. The chain is built from TRBV6-2 or TRBV6-3 and TRBJ1-3; 10 positions match TRBD1. This CDR3 spans 16 amino acids. The germline gives CDR1 MNHEY, CDR2 SVGEGT. V lost 6 bases, J lost 2 bases, and 7 bases stayed unmatched. As DNA, the CDR3 is TGTGCCAGCAGCGATCCGGGACAGGGGACTGGAAACACCATATATTTT. Translating gives CASSDPGQGTGNTIYF.

The V gene is TRBV12-3 or TRBV12-4, the J gene TRBJ2-1, with 13 positions matching TRBD2. The CDR3 loop spans 15 amino acids. V was clipped by 7 bases and J by 9 bases; unmatched bases: 9. This CDR3 reads CASTKGLAGISEQFF. The CDR3 region has the DNA TGTGCCAGCACCAAGGGACTAGCGGGAATAAGTGAGCAGTTCTTC.

The sample holds a few counts of this clonotype. The chain employs TRBV12-5 and TRBJ2-5; 7 positions agree with TRBD1. CDR3 length: 16 amino acids. CDR1 LGHNT and CDR2 FRNRAP come from the germline V gene. V trimming: 2 bases; J trimming: 5 bases; junction bases outside the gene matches: 11. The CDR3 sequence is CASGLILQGRGETQYF. The CDR3 bases are TGTGCTAGTGGTTTGATACTACAGGGGAGAGGGGAGACCCAGTACTTC.

This clonotype was counted many times. The rearrangement joins TRBV11-2 to TRBJ1-2; D not certain. This CDR3 is 13 amino acids long. Germline V gene lookup returns CDR1 SGHAT and CDR2 FQNNGV. V dropped 0 bases and J dropped 3 bases, with 5 bases sitting between them. DNA of the CDR3: TGTGCCAGCAGCTTAGAGACCGACTATGGCTACACCTTC. Protein sequence: CASSLETDYGYTF. The complete variable domain, with remaining parts taken from reference TRBV11-2 and TRBJ1-2, reads EAGVAQSPRYKIIEKRQSVAFWCNPISGHATLYWYQQILGQGPKLLIQFQNNGVVDDSQLPKDRFSAERLKGVDSTLKIQPAKLEDSAVYLCASSLETDYGYTFGSGTRLTVV.

This clonotype was observed a handful of times. This chain connects TRBV7-2 to TRBJ2-7; TRBD2 agrees at 11 bases. The germline CDR1 and CDR2 sequences are SGHTA and FQGNSA. This CDR3 spans 15 amino acids. V gave up 3 bases and J gave up 3 bases; unmatched junction bases: 4. The CDR3 region is CASSLGLAVLYEQYV. The CDR3 coding sequence is TGTGCCAGCAGCTTGGGACTAGCGGTCCTCTACGAGCAGTACGTC.

This clonotype appeared a few times. The chain has TRBV12-3 or TRBV12-4 and TRBJ2-1; 12 bases fit TRBD1. V lost 7 bases and J lost 3; bases outside the gene matches: 4. The CDR3 consists of 15 residues. This chain's CDR3 is CASIGTGGFYNEQFF. The CDR3 nucleotides read TGTGCCAGCATTGGGACAGGGGGCTTCTACAATGAGCAGTTCTTC.

This clonotype has just a few counts. The chain couples TRBV29-1 to TRBJ2-5; D call uncertain. The CDR3 contains 12 residues. The V and J ends lost 4 bases and 7 bases respectively, with 13 bases between them. From germline, CDR1 is SQVTM and CDR2 ANQGSEA. The CDR3 is CSVVASIGTQYF. The CDR3 coding sequence is TGCAGCGTTGTCGCCTCGATAGGGACCCAGTACTTC.

This sequence joins TRBV27 and TRBJ2-7; 7 bases are shared with TRBD2. CDR1 MNHEY and CDR2 SMNVEV come from the germline V gene (reference sequence). The CDR3 contains 16 residues. J gave up 7 bases and V 2 bases, and 14 bases lay outside the gene matches. The CDR3: CASSLVGRGRAGEQYF. CDR3 nucleotides: TGTGCCAGCAGTTTAGTAGGGCGCGGGAGAGCGGGAGAGCAGTACTTC.

The table lists this clonotype with a count of one. The rearrangement joins TRBV7-1 to TRBJ2-5; TRBD1 matches 7 bases. TRBV7-1 is noted as an ORF with a role that remains uncertain. This CDR3 spans 15 amino acids. V was clipped by 6 bases and J by 1 base; unmatched bases: 8. The CDR3 spells CASSNRGQAQETQYF. In nucleotides, the CDR3 is TGTGCCAGCAGTAACCGAGGACAGGCCCAAGAGACCCAGTACTTC.

This clonotype has only one observation. The chain employs TRBV10-3 and TRBJ1-2; D gene uncertain. Trimming removed 0 bases from V and 1 base from J, with 9 bases in between. This CDR3 contains 15 residues. Germline V gene lookup returns CDR1 ENHRY and CDR2 SYGVKD. The CDR3 nucleotides are TGTGCCATCAGTGAGTCGTCGGGGAGTAACTATGGCTACACCTTC. Translated: CAISESSGSNYGYTF.

This clonotype showed up just once. This rearrangement joins TRBV10-3 to TRBJ1-1, with 7 positions matching TRBD1. With 6 bases clipped from V and 5 bases from J, the junction kept 9 bases outside the gene matches. Germline CDR1 reads ENHRY; CDR2 reads SYGVKD. The CDR3 has 14 amino acids. Written as DNA, the CDR3 is TGTGCCATCAGAAGACAGGGCTTGGGGACTGAAGCTTTCTTT. It yields the protein CAIRRQGLGTEAFF.

In its sample, this clonotype was seen a few times. The chain couples TRBV27 to TRBJ2-5; TRBD1 aligns across 11 bases. CDR1 and CDR2 from the germline V gene are MNHEY and SMNVEV (reference sequence). This CDR3 is 15 amino acids long. Trimming took 1 base from V and 5 from J; bases not matched to a gene: 3. The CDR3 DNA sequence: TGTGCCAGCAGTTTATTGGGGACAGGGGGTGAGACCCAGTACTTC. Encoded protein: CASSLLGTGGETQYF.

Of note for this clonotype: Lacking the conserved final phenylalanine or tryptophan, this CDR3 likely reflects a read error. The chain carries TRBV28 and TRBJ2-7; 9 bases fit TRBD1. CDR3 length: 15 amino acids. The V gene's germline CDR1 is MDHEN and CDR2 SYDVKM. The trim removed 7 bases at V and 2 bases at J, leaving 9 bases unmatched. CDR3 sequence: CASTLGGTGTYEQYI. In DNA, the CDR3 is TGTGCCAGCACCCTGGGGGGGACAGGGACCTACGAGCAGTACATC.

The rearrangement joins TRBV7-6 to TRBJ1-3; the D is unclear. V lost 4 bases and J lost 0, with 13 bases in between. The length of the CDR3 is 16 residues. The germline gives CDR1 SGHVS, CDR2 FNYEAQ. The CDR3, as DNA: TGTGCCAGCAGCTCCTATACTGTGGGCTCTGGAAACACCATATATTTT. Protein product: CASSSYTVGSGNTIYF.

In its sample, this clonotype was seen a few times. The chain recombines TRBV12-3 or TRBV12-4 with TRBJ1-1; D call uncertain. The CDR3 has 12 residues. The V end was cut by 8 bases, the J end by 0 bases, with 7 bases between. The CDR3 nucleotides are TGTGCCAGCGTAGGGATGAACACTGAAGCTTTCTTT. Translating it yields CASVGMNTEAFF.

The sample holds a few counts of this clonotype. The rearrangement joins TRBV19 to TRBJ1-2; D unresolved. The CDR3 length is 12 residues. Germline values: CDR1 LNHDA, CDR2 SQIVND (reference sequence). V lost 8 bases and J 0 bases, leaving 7 bases between the germline ends. This CDR3 reads CASGPPNYGYTF. As DNA, the CDR3 is TGTGCCAGTGGACCGCCTAACTATGGCTACACCTTC.

This clonotype was seen a handful of times. The V and J genes are TRBV29-1 and TRBJ2-7; 13 nucleotides align to TRBD2. The CDR3 contains 16 residues. V lost 1 base, J lost 2 bases, and 5 bases stayed unmatched. The germline gives CDR1 SQVTM, CDR2 ANQGSEA. The CDR3 DNA is TGCAGCGTTGAAGGGACCGGGACTAGCGGGACCTACGAGCAGTACTTC. Translated, it gives CSVEGTGTSGTYEQYF.